The 27 T cell receptor beta chains below all came from one sample that was sequenced in a study of post-analysis software for immune sequencing data. General study findings and limits: Controls had lower frequencies than patients of four or five TRBV segments, which included TRBV5-6, TRBV5-1 and TRBV20-1.

For these TCRs, the target antigens are not known. The TCR beta cDNA libraries contained unique molecular identifiers. Via MiXCR, TCRdb re-called the PCR reads, giving one row per CDR3 protein. The table lists roughly 600,000 distinct CDR3 sequences, 44% of them singletons. The sequencing input was blood. The receptors were gathered from a girl aged 10 to 17 with multiple sclerosis.

A few counts support this clonotype. This chain uses TRBV6-6 with TRBJ2-7, with 10 bases matching TRBD2. Germline values: CDR1 MNHNY, CDR2 SVGAGI (reference sequence). This CDR3 comprises 12 residues. V dropped 10 bases and J dropped 3; count of bases not matched to a gene: 3. For the CDR3, the DNA is TGTGCCACCGAGCGGGAGGGCTACGAGCAGTACTTC. Protein sequence: CATEREGYEQYF.

The chain employs TRBV2 and TRBJ1-2; TRBD1 matches at 9 bases. Losses at the gene ends were 7 bases for V and 6 bases for J; bases not matched to a gene: 9. Germline V gene data show CDR1 as SNHLY and CDR2 as FYNNEI. The CDR3 has 14 residues. CDR3 in DNA: TGTGCCAGCACTCCAGGGGGACAGGGCCATGGCTACACCTTC. Translated, it gives CASTPGGQGHGYTF.

This clonotype was observed a handful of times. The chain joins TRBV3-1 to TRBJ2-5; 8 positions match TRBD2. Gene TRBJ2-7 matches the end of the DNA better, so the J call may be wrong. This CDR3 is built from 15 residues. Germline assignment: CDR1 LGHDT and CDR2 YNNKEL (reference sequence). The CDR3 loop reads CASSQDASGGYEQYF. CDR3 in DNA: TGTGCCAGCAGCCAAGATGCCAGCGGGGGTTACGAGCAGTACTTC.

In this sample, this clonotype turned up a few times. CDR3 sequence: CAISESPGTSGTSKNIQYF. Here the CDR3 DNA reads TGTGCCATCAGTGAGTCACCGGGGACTAGCGGGACTTCCAAAAACATTCAGTACTTC. The chain recombines TRBV10-3 with TRBJ2-4; 13 nucleotides match TRBD2. Trimming took 0 bases from V and 2 from J; bases not matched to a gene: 7. The CDR3 is 19 residues long. Germline CDR1 is ENHRY and CDR2 is SYGVKD.

Of note for this clonotype: This is likely a read error, given that the CDR3 carries no conserved phenylalanine or tryptophan at its end. The chain has TRBV30 and TRBJ1-4, with TRBD1 as a possible D gene (5 bases). The germline V gene has CDR1 GTSNPN and CDR2 SVGIG (reference sequence). Deletions cut 2 bases from V and 0 bases from J, with 10 bases between. This CDR3 has 15 residues. The CDR3 bases are TGTGCCTGGAGTCCCGGACACGCAACTAATGAAAAACTGTTTTGT. It is translated as CAWSPGHATNEKLFC.

This clonotype was found a few times. This chain connects TRBV4-1 to TRBJ2-7; no reliable D call. V was cut by 0 bases and J by 4 bases, with 10 bases left in between. This CDR3 is 14 amino acids long. Germline V gene lookup returns CDR1 MGHRA and CDR2 YSYEKL. Written as DNA, the CDR3 is TGCGCCAGCAGCCAAGATGACCTGACTTACGAGCAGTACTTC. Translated: CASSQDDLTYEQYF.

The gene calls are TRBV10-3 and TRBJ1-1; 7 nucleotides agree with TRBD1. The CDR3 consists of 14 residues. In germline, CDR1 is ENHRY, CDR2 SYGVKD. V shed 3 bases, J shed 4 bases, and the junction held 5 bases outside the gene matches. CDR3 sequence: CAISEGTVITEAFF. CDR3 sequence (DNA): TGTGCCATCAGTGAAGGGACAGTGATCACTGAAGCTTTCTTT.

The chain employs TRBV7-2 and TRBJ2-1; D call uncertain. Germline loops: CDR1 SGHTA, CDR2 FQGNSA. CDR3 length: 15 amino acids. Trimming shortened V by 0 bases and J by 3 bases, and 9 bases separated the two germline ends. CDR3 sequence (DNA): TGTGCCAGCAGCTTAGCTTTCGAAGGCTACAATGAGCAGTTCTTC. Translated: CASSLAFEGYNEQFF.

The V gene is TRBV10-3, the J gene TRBJ2-1; either TRBD1 or TRBD2 may fit D (6 bases each). The V end lost 6 bases, the J end lost 4 bases, and 10 bases lay between the germline ends. Germline CDR1 reads ENHRY; CDR2 reads SYGVKD. CDR3 length: 13 amino acids. DNA of the CDR3: TGTGCCATCAGCGGGGGCCAATACAATGAGCAGTTCTTC. It specifies CAISGGQYNEQFF.

This sequence joins TRBV4-2 and TRBJ2-5; D may be TRBD1 or TRBD2 (5 bases each). The germline gives CDR1 LGHNA, CDR2 YNFKEQ. Trimming shortened V by 0 bases and J by 0 bases, and 11 bases separated the two germline ends. The CDR3 totals 16 residues. In DNA, the CDR3 is TGTGCCAGCAGCCAAGAGGGGGTCCCTCACCAAGAGACCCAGTACTTC. Translated: CASSQEGVPHQETQYF.

This clonotype occurred once. V gene TRBV7-9 combines with J gene TRBJ1-1; D unresolved. CDR3 length: 15 amino acids. V was clipped by 2 bases and J by 0 bases, with 10 bases between them. CDR1 and CDR2 (germline): SEHNR, FQNEAQ (reference sequence). The CDR3 nucleotides are TGTGCCAGCAGCTTAAGTCAAGAATTGAACACTGAAGCTTTCTTT. The encoded protein is CASSLSQELNTEAFF.

This clonotype was detected a few times. The J gene is TRBJ2-3, the V gene TRBV12-3 or TRBV12-4; 11 nucleotides line up with TRBD2. The CDR3 runs 14 residues. Losses at the gene ends were 6 bases for V and 6 bases for J; bases not matched to a gene: 5. The chain's CDR3 is CASRLAGGGDTQYF. The CDR3 DNA follows: TGTGCCAGCAGGCTAGCGGGAGGTGGGGATACGCAGTATTTT.

V gene TRBV20-1 combines with J gene TRBJ1-5; the match to TRBD1 covers 7 bases. In germline, CDR1 is DFQATT, CDR2 SNEGSKA (reference sequence). This CDR3 has 14 amino acids. V lost 5 bases, J lost 6 bases, and 10 bases stayed unmatched. The CDR3 DNA sequence: TGCAGTGCTGGAATGACAGGGTTGGGTCAGCCCCAGCATTTT. Translated: CSAGMTGLGQPQHF.

The table lists this clonotype with a count of one. The chain carries TRBV12-3 or TRBV12-4 and TRBJ2-3; the D gene is possibly TRBD2 (6 bases). Trimming removed 5 bases at V and 2 bases at J, with 20 bases between. The CDR3 is 17 amino acids. This CDR3 is CASSLNIRRDNTDTQYF. In DNA form, the CDR3 reads TGTGCCAGCAGTCTGAATATCCGGCGGGATAACACAGATACGCAGTATTTT.

V and J are TRBV6-2 or TRBV6-3 and TRBJ2-1; D gene unclear. The CDR3 spans 13 residues. Trimming took 8 bases from V and 0 from J, leaving 8 bases between them. The V gene's germline CDR1 is MNHEY and CDR2 SVGEGT. CDR3 bases: TGTGCCAGCTGCGATAGCTCCTACAATGAGCAGTTCTTC. Translating it yields CASCDSSYNEQFF.

This clonotype has just a few counts. V gene TRBV29-1 combines with J gene TRBJ2-5, with 8 bases fitting TRBD2. V trimming: 2 bases; J trimming: 5 bases; junction bases outside the gene matches: 10. This CDR3 is built from 15 residues. From germline, CDR1 is SQVTM and CDR2 ANQGSEA. CDR3 coding DNA: TGCAGCGTTGAATTGCCGGGAGGGGGTGAGGAGACCCAGTACTTC. Amino acids: CSVELPGGGEETQYF.

V gene TRBV3-1 combines with J gene TRBJ2-7; 9 nucleotides line up with TRBD2. The closer fit of TRBJ2-5 to the DNA end suggests the J call may be wrong. Germline V gene data show CDR1 as LGHDT and CDR2 as YNNKEL (reference sequence). The CDR3 spans 16 residues. CDR3 in amino acids: CASSRKVGGGAGTQYF. CDR3 bases: TGTGCCAGCAGCCGGAAGGTCGGCGGGGGGGCAGGGACCCAGTACTTC.

This clonotype has only a few counts. The chain is built from TRBV28 and TRBJ1-2, with D unclear. V lost 6 bases and J lost 0, with 20 bases in between. The CDR3 is 17 amino acids. Germline V gene lookup returns CDR1 MDHEN and CDR2 SYDVKM. The DNA for the CDR3 is TGTGCCAGCAGGGAGTCGGGCCCCTTTAGATCTAACTATGGCTACACCTTC. Translated: CASRESGPFRSNYGYTF.

This clonotype has a handful of counts. This sequence joins TRBV7-6 and TRBJ1-1; perhaps TRBD1 as D (6 bases). V was pared by 5 bases and J by 2 bases, with 12 bases between. CDR1 is SGHVS, CDR2 FNYEAQ, per germline. CDR3 size: 14 residues. This CDR3 is CASSTGTPNTEAFF. DNA for the CDR3: TGTGCCAGCAGCACCGGGACACCCAACACTGAAGCTTTCTTT. Based on the CDR3 plus reference TRBV7-6 and TRBJ1-1, the full variable domain is GAGVSQSPRYKVTKRGQDVALRCDPISGHVSLYWYRQALGQGPEFLTYFNYEAQQDKSGLPNDRFSAERPEGSISTLTIQRTEQRDSAMYRCASSTGTPNTEAFFGQGTRLTVV.

This sequence joins TRBV9 and TRBJ2-1, with D uncertain. Germline V gene lookup returns CDR1 SGDLS and CDR2 YYNGEE. The CDR3 covers 13 residues. V gave up 0 bases and J gave up 8 bases, with 9 bases separating them. The CDR3 protein is CASSVEIDDEQFF. The CDR3 coding sequence is TGTGCCAGCAGCGTAGAGATCGACGATGAGCAGTTCTTC.

This clonotype was observed a handful of times. V gene TRBV29-1 combines with J gene TRBJ2-5; D perhaps matches TRBD1 (7 bases). The CDR3 contains 15 residues. The V and J ends lost 6 bases and 2 bases respectively, with 19 bases between them. The germline V gene encodes CDR1 SQVTM and CDR2 ANQGSEA. This CDR3 reads CSVKGGGKGQETQYF. In nucleotides, the CDR3 is TGCAGCGTAAAAGGAGGGGGCAAAGGTCAAGAGACCCAGTACTTC.

This clonotype was counted only a few times. V gene TRBV6-6 combines with J gene TRBJ1-2, with 9 nucleotides matching TRBD1. The V gene end was trimmed by 5 bases and the J gene end by 1 base; junction bases not matched to a gene: 11. The CDR3 length is 17 residues. Germline V lookup: CDR1 MNHNY, CDR2 SVGAGI (reference sequence). The CDR3 bases are TGTGCCAGCAGTCCCGGGACAGGGTTAAACCGTAACTATGGCTACACCTTC. Its protein is CASSPGTGLNRNYGYTF.

This chain links TRBV12-5 with TRBJ1-1; no clear D gene. Germline V gives CDR1 LGHNT, CDR2 FRNRAP. The CDR3 sequence is 15 residues long. Trimming removed 8 bases at V and 4 bases at J, with 20 bases between. CDR3 bases: TGTGCTAGTTGGTGGGTCCTCCCTGCGGGCACTGAAGCTTTCTTT. Translation: CASWWVLPAGTEAFF.

The J gene is TRBJ2-7, the V gene TRBV12-3 or TRBV12-4, with 9 bases identical to TRBD2. With 6 bases clipped from V and 7 bases from J, the junction kept 7 bases outside the gene matches. CDR3 length: 13 amino acids. CDR3 sequence (DNA): TGTGCCAGCAGCGGCGGGAGGGCGGAAGAGCAGTACTTC. Amino acids: CASSGGRAEEQYF.

The chain is built from TRBV6-6 and TRBJ2-5; perhaps TRBD1 as D (6 bases). Germline CDR1 and CDR2: MNHNY and SVGAGI (reference sequence). This CDR3 spans 13 amino acids. The V gene lost 7 bases and the J gene lost 5 bases, with 14 bases spanning the gap. The CDR3 region is CASTQQGRETQYF. CDR3 DNA sequence: TGTGCCAGCACCCAACAGGGCCGCGAGACCCAGTACTTC.

The genes are TRBV6-6 and TRBJ2-7; no definite D call. The germline V and J ends were trimmed by 6 bases and 0 bases, with 18 bases remaining between them. The germline CDR1 and CDR2 sequences are MNHNY and SVGAGI (reference sequence). The CDR3 sequence is 16 residues long. CDR3 loop: CASSRTLDGSSYEQYF. In DNA form, the CDR3 reads TGTGCCAGCAGCCGTACCTTGGACGGAAGCTCCTACGAGCAGTACTTC.

The chain employs TRBV3-1 and TRBJ2-1; D remains unclear. Deletions cut 2 bases from V and 7 bases from J, with 21 bases between. The CDR3 loop spans 17 amino acids. Germline V lookup: CDR1 LGHDT, CDR2 YNNKEL (reference sequence). Here the CDR3 reads CASSQPTLIRKGNEQFF. The CDR3 DNA reads as TGTGCCAGCAGCCAACCAACACTAATTCGGAAGGGTAATGAGCAGTTCTTC.